What follows are 5 T cell receptor beta chains derived from one specimen sequenced in a study of T cell responses to AZD1222 COVID-19 vaccine. TCRdb's table, derived via immunoSEQ multiplex PCR, lists solely in-frame clones and lacks some. The sample has 100,000 or so clones; over 75% are singletons. The material sequenced was peripheral blood, taken on day 0 of MenACWY control vaccination. These receptor sequences come from an adult in good health.

The chain combines TRBV5-4 with TRBJ2-5; D tentatively fits TRBD1 or TRBD2 (5 bases each). Trimming took 4 bases from V and 4 from J, leaving 14 bases between them. CDR1 is SGHNT and CDR2 is YYREEE in the germline V gene (reference sequence). The CDR3 length is 14 residues. The CDR3 sequence: CASSRDPSRETQYF. The CDR3 DNA sequence: TGTGCCAGCAGCAGGGACCCTTCAAGAGAGACCCAGTACTTC.

The chain recombines TRBV5-1 with TRBJ1-5; D is uncertain. In germline, CDR1 is SGHRS, CDR2 YFSETQ. The CDR3 length is 15 residues. Trimming cost V 0 bases and J 1 base, with 8 bases left between them. The CDR3 DNA reads TGCGCCAGCAGCTTGGGTGGGGAGAGCAATCAGCCCCAGCATTTT. It encodes CASSLGGESNQPQHF.

The chain employs TRBV29-1 and TRBJ1-1; possible D gene TRBD1, 6 bases. The CDR3 spans 10 residues. V was clipped by 6 bases and J by 11 bases, with 13 bases between them. Germline V gene lookup returns CDR1 SQVTM and CDR2 ANQGSEA. CDR3: CSVSGAGAFF. CDR3 bases: TGCAGCGTGTCAGGGGCGGGCGCTTTCTTT.

This clone was seen a single time. The chain uses TRBV16 and TRBJ1-2; no reliable D call. Trimming took off 4 bases at V and 0 bases at J, with 9 bases between the two ends. Looked up from germline, CDR1 is KGHSY and CDR2 is FQNENV. This CDR3 contains 14 residues. This chain's CDR3 is CASSPRLANYGYTF. DNA of the CDR3: TGTGCCAGCAGCCCGAGACTAGCTAACTATGGCTACACCTTC.

CDR3 DNA: TGTGCCAGCAGTTTGGCAGGGAGGCAGCCCCAGCATTTT. Its protein is CASSLAGRQPQHF. V usage is TRBV12-3 or TRBV12-4 and J usage is TRBJ1-5, with a weak D call TRBD1 (5 bases). Trimming stripped 3 bases from V and 7 bases from J, with 10 bases between. The CDR3 length is 13 residues.